This is a list of T cell receptor beta chains from one sample in a study of T cells in Graves' hyperthyroidism and ophthalmopathy. MiXCR, run by TCRdb on the multiplex PCR reads, gives a single entry per CDR3 protein. The profile shows around 660,000 distinct CDR3 sequences, just under 45% of them singletons. The sequenced sample consisted of peripheral blood or thyroid tissue (not recorded which). The receptors here all came from an adult man with Graves' disease, either hyperthyroidism or ophthalmopathy (not recorded which). CDR3s include the opening cysteine and the closing phenylalanine or tryptophan. Each record gives: V gene, CDR3 length, clone size, J gene, CDR3 protein. A clone size is listed for some rows: how often the clone was seen (once, few, many), or a class if it is expanded.

v_call: TRBV7-3
cdr3_length: 13
clone_size: -
j_call: TRBJ1-2
cdr3_aa: CASSLWGPYGYTF

v_call: TRBV24-1
cdr3_length: 15
clone_size: many
j_call: TRBJ2-5
cdr3_aa: CATSDPRGFQETQYF

v_call: TRBV7-2
cdr3_length: 15
clone_size: many
j_call: TRBJ2-7
cdr3_aa: CASSSRTSGSDEQYF

v_call: TRBV9
cdr3_length: 13
clone_size: many
j_call: TRBJ1-6
cdr3_aa: CASSARDNSPLHF

v_call: TRBV29-1
cdr3_length: 12
clone_size: -
j_call: TRBJ2-7
cdr3_aa: CSVDGQNYEQYF

v_call: TRBV10-1
cdr3_length: 13
clone_size: many
j_call: TRBJ2-5
cdr3_aa: CASSATGAETQYF

v_call: TRBV5-6
cdr3_length: 15
clone_size: few
j_call: TRBJ2-2
cdr3_aa: CASRERGLNTGELFF

v_call: TRBV29-1
cdr3_length: 11
clone_size: -
j_call: TRBJ1-2
cdr3_aa: CSVRLMNGYTF

v_call: TRBV10-3
cdr3_length: 9
clone_size: -
j_call: TRBJ1-5
cdr3_aa: CAISEPQHF

v_call: TRBV7-9
cdr3_length: 16
clone_size: -
j_call: TRBJ1-2
cdr3_aa: CASSFSRDRGRGGYTF

v_call: TRBV10-3
cdr3_length: 12
clone_size: -
j_call: -
cdr3_aa: CAISADTYEQYF

v_call: TRBV29-1
cdr3_length: 14
clone_size: many
j_call: TRBJ1-4
cdr3_aa: CSVGSLQGAEKLFF